Following are 16 T cell receptor beta chains from one sample sequenced in a study of shared clonotypes between healthy human individuals (dated by TCRdb to between 2020 and 2021). Library construction relied on the immunoSEQ multiplex PCR assay. The immuneACCESS repertoire file appears here via TCRdb, limited to in-frame rearrangements. These files lack a portion of the clones; in checked studies, under half of the deficit traces to unresolved V genes, and the cause of the others is not known. The sample includes 450,000 or so clones, with roughly four fifths observed a single time. Around 11% of the sample is held by the ten biggest clonotypes. The sample comprised PBMCs. All receptors derive from a woman in her thirties or forties in good health. Some clones in this sample may be carry-over from other donors' samples.

This clone is a singleton in its sample. The chain carries TRBV5-5 and TRBJ1-2; TRBD1 might be the D (6 bases). The CDR3 runs 15 residues. V lost 4 bases and J 5 bases, leaving 18 bases between the germline ends. CDR1 SGHKS and CDR2 YYEKEE come from the germline V gene (reference sequence). CDR3 DNA sequence: TGTGCCAGCAGCGAGGACAGATCAACTTCTTATGGCTACACCTTC. Encoded protein: CASSEDRSTSYGYTF.

This clone was picked up many times. The V and J genes are TRBV28 and TRBJ2-7; 7 nucleotides align to TRBD1. Germline CDR1 reads MDHEN; CDR2 reads SYDVKM. The length of the CDR3 is 17 residues. Germline trimming cut 2 bases from V and 0 bases from J; bases unmatched to any gene: 10. CDR3 sequence: CASSLNPVTGFSYEQYF. CDR3 sequence (DNA): TGTGCCAGCAGTTTAAATCCTGTGACAGGGTTCTCCTACGAGCAGTACTTC.

This chain joins TRBV5-1 and TRBJ2-4; 9 nucleotides align to TRBD1. CDR3 length equals 15 residues. The ends lost 1 base at V and 7 bases at J; junction bases unmatched: 6. Germline values: CDR1 SGHRS, CDR2 YFSETQ. CDR3 coding DNA: TGCGCCAGCAGCTTGAACAGGGGGCCTGGGAACATTCAGTACTTC. It specifies CASSLNRGPGNIQYF.

The chain carries TRBV18 and TRBJ2-6, with a tentative D call TRBD1 (5 bases). Trimming took 1 base from V and 2 from J, leaving 9 bases between them. The V gene's germline CDR1 is KGHSH and CDR2 LQKENI. This CDR3 region has 16 residues. CDR3 residues: CASSPRSGPGANVLTF. DNA for the CDR3: TGTGCCAGCTCACCACGATCAGGGCCTGGGGCCAACGTCCTGACTTTC.

The chain joins TRBV11-2 to TRBJ1-1, with 12 nucleotides matching TRBD1. This CDR3 comprises 16 residues. J was trimmed by 2 bases and V by 5 bases; bases with no gene match: 6. Germline-derived CDR1 and CDR2 are SGHAT and FQNNGV. The CDR3 reads CASSAGGTGGNTEAFF. CDR3 in DNA: TGTGCCAGCAGCGCCGGGGGGACAGGGGGCAACACTGAAGCTTTCTTT.

The chain recombines TRBV4-2 with TRBJ2-7, with 9 bases identical to TRBD2. Germline trimming cut 5 bases from V and 0 bases from J; bases unmatched to any gene: 11. CDR1 LGHNA and CDR2 YNFKEQ come from the germline V gene. CDR3 length: 17 amino acids. The CDR3 is CASSLGLAGPSSYEQYF. The CDR3 nucleotides are TGTGCCAGCAGCTTGGGGCTAGCGGGACCCAGCTCCTACGAGCAGTACTTC.

This chain connects TRBV28 to TRBJ2-6; D is unclear. Germline lookup yields CDR1 MDHEN and CDR2 SYDVKM. V was pared by 10 bases and J by 2 bases, with 9 bases between. This CDR3 is 13 amino acids long. The chain's CDR3 is CATLFPGANVLTF. The CDR3 DNA is TGTGCCACTTTATTCCCTGGGGCCAACGTCCTGACTTTC.

In this sample, this clone turned up once. The chain is built from TRBV5-1 and TRBJ2-2, with D perhaps matching TRBD1 (6 bases). The CDR3 runs 15 residues. Germline assignment: CDR1 SGHRS and CDR2 YFSETQ. Trimming removed 4 bases from V and 1 base from J, with 11 bases in between. Here the CDR3 reads CASSTGQRNTGELFF. The CDR3 DNA reads as TGCGCCAGCAGCACAGGACAGAGGAACACCGGGGAGCTGTTTTTT.

This chain links TRBV27 with TRBJ2-5; the D gene is possibly TRBD1 (6 bases). The CDR3 runs 12 residues. Germline lookup yields CDR1 MNHEY and CDR2 SMNVEV (reference sequence). V dropped 5 bases and J dropped 11 bases, with 15 bases sitting between them. CDR3 DNA sequence: TGTGCCAGCAGTCGTCAGGGGTACCAGCAGTACTTC. Amino acid sequence: CASSRQGYQQYF.

The J gene is TRBJ2-7, the V gene TRBV4-2, with D perhaps given as TRBD1 or TRBD2 (7 bases each). The germline V gene encodes CDR1 LGHNA and CDR2 YNFKEQ. V lost 3 bases and J lost 2, with 14 bases in between. The CDR3 is 15 residues long. The CDR3 nucleotides are TGTGCCAGCAGCCAGGAGCGGGACAGCCCCTACGAGCAGTACTTC. Residues: CASSQERDSPYEQYF.

A note on this clone: This sample also contains other DNA sequences that code for the same CDR3. This rearrangement joins TRBV7-2 to TRBJ2-7; unclear D gene. V gave up 1 base and J gave up 2 bases, with 6 bases separating them. Germline-derived CDR1 and CDR2 are SGHTA and FQGNSA. The CDR3 sequence is 13 residues long. The CDR3, as DNA: TGTGCCAGCAGCTTAGGAGCCCCCTACGAGCAGTACTTC. Translated, it gives CASSLGAPYEQYF.

The chain uses TRBV9 and TRBJ2-3; unclear D gene. The CDR3 is 15 residues long. The germline V gene encodes CDR1 SGDLS and CDR2 YYNGEE. The V and J ends lost 0 bases and 2 bases respectively, with 10 bases between them. The CDR3 DNA is TGTGCCAGCAGCGTAGAGCCGGCCCCCACAGATACGCAGTATTTT. Encoded protein: CASSVEPAPTDTQYF.

The J gene is TRBJ2-6, the V gene TRBV19; possible D gene TRBD2, 7 bases. V dropped 1 base and J dropped 2 bases, with 9 bases sitting between them. The germline gives CDR1 LNHDA, CDR2 SQIVND (reference sequence). The CDR3 covers 16 residues. The CDR3: CASSIARGPGANVLTF. The CDR3 DNA follows: TGTGCCAGTAGTATAGCGCGGGGGCCTGGGGCCAACGTCCTGACTTTC.

On this clone itself: With a far larger clone one base away, a read error is the likely cause. Other DNA sequences in the sample encode the same CDR3. The J gene is TRBJ2-2, the V gene TRBV11-2; TRBD1 might be the D (7 bases). CDR1 and CDR2 from the germline V gene are SGHAT and FQNNGV. This CDR3 spans 14 amino acids. CDR3 sequence reads: CASSSGTARGELFF. The CDR3 coding sequence is TGTGCCAGCAGCTCCGGGACAGCGCGCGGGGAGCTGTTCTTT.

J is TRBJ2-3 and V is TRBV9; TRBD1 matches 9 bases. Trimming removed 4 bases from V and 5 bases from J; junction bases left unmatched: 8. The V gene's germline CDR1 is SGDLS and CDR2 YYNGEE. There are 15 residues in the CDR3. Here the CDR3 DNA reads TGTGCCAGCAGCACAGGACAGGGGCAGGGAGATACGCAGTATTTT. Its protein product is CASSTGQGQGDTQYF.

This clone is a singleton in its sample. V usage is TRBV9 and J usage is TRBJ2-2; D is unresolved. The germline gives CDR1 SGDLS, CDR2 YYNGEE. This CDR3 spans 14 amino acids. The V gene lost 6 bases and the J gene lost 6 bases, with 15 bases spanning the gap. CDR3 in amino acids: CASKSAMFSGELFF. In DNA, the CDR3 is TGTGCCAGCAAGAGCGCAATGTTCTCCGGGGAGCTGTTTTTT.